The following is a TCR beta chain sequence with its context. This entry belongs to a study of T cells in Graves' hyperthyroidism and ophthalmopathy. Researchers amplified the TCR beta CDR3 regions from RNA transcripts. Carried out on the TCR CDR3, a first-round RT-PCR used the HTBI primer set. TCRdb reprocessed the multiplex PCR reads via MiXCR and lists one record per CDR3 protein. This sample has about 620,000 distinct CDR3 sequences, with about 17% found just once. The CDR3 sequence is 12 residues long. Trimming removed 5 bases at V and 6 bases at J, with 10 bases between. Germline V gives CDR1 SGHNT, CDR2 YYREEE (reference sequence). Lactation, pregnancy, other autoimmune disease or uncontrolled infection excluded patients.

Sample: blood. The chain links TRBV5-4 to TRBJ2-3; no reliable D call. This receptor was identified in a woman in her thirties with Graves' hyperthyroidism. The CDR3 protein is CASRRLGDTQYF. The CDR3 DNA reads TGTGCCAGCAGAAGATTAGGTGATACGCAGTATTTT. Full variable domain (missing parts from reference TRBV5-4 and TRBJ2-3): ETGVTQSPTHLIKTRGQQVTLRCSSQSGHNTVSWYQQALGQGPQFIFQYYREEENGRGNFPPRFSGLQFPNYSSELNVNALELDDSALYLCASRRLGDTQYFGPGTRLTVL.